Each of the 8 T cell receptor beta chains below was sequenced from the same sample in a study of control samples from healthy donors and cancer patients. This table comes from immunoSEQ multiplex PCR, and its TCRdb copy is limited to in-frame clones, with some not included. In the table there are tens of thousands of clones, around nine tenths of which are singletons. The source material was blood. These receptors all stem from a man aged 50 or older in good health.

This rearrangement joins TRBV5-1 to TRBJ1-1; the D is unclear. Germline V CDR1 and CDR2: SGHRS, YFSETQ. The CDR3 has 13 residues. Deletions cut 4 bases from V and 0 bases from J, with 7 bases between. The CDR3 DNA sequence: TGCGCCAGCAGCGGCCGCATGAACACTGAAGCTTTCTTT. Translated, it gives CASSGRMNTEAFF.

The chain has TRBV27 and TRBJ1-1; the D is unclear. The CDR3 loop spans 16 amino acids. Germline V gene lookup returns CDR1 MNHEY and CDR2 SMNVEV (reference sequence). V lost 0 bases to trimming and J lost 5 bases, with 16 bases between them. CDR3 protein: CASSLSVEGLPTEAFF. The CDR3 DNA reads as TGTGCCAGCAGTTTATCGGTGGAGGGTTTGCCGACTGAAGCTTTCTTT.

The CDR3 loop is CASSEYTGTAEGEQYF. For the CDR3, the DNA is TGTGCCAGCAGTGAGTATACCGGGACAGCCGAGGGCGAGCAGTACTTC. J is TRBJ2-7 and V is TRBV25-1; 7 bases fit TRBD1. Germline CDR1 is MGHDK and CDR2 is SYGVNS. J was trimmed by 6 bases and V by 3 bases; bases with no gene match: 14. The CDR3 length is 16 residues.

A note on this clone: One junction end disagrees with the germline gene, perhaps due to a read error. Written as DNA, the CDR3 is TGTGCCAGCGGTTTCCTCGAGCAGTTCTTC. Encoded protein: CASGFLEQFF. This sequence joins TRBV12-3 or TRBV12-4 and TRBJ2-1; D not certain. This CDR3 region has 10 residues.

This CDR3 is CASRGAPTGYTF. The CDR3 nucleotides read TGTGCCAGCAGGGGAGCCCCGACAGGCTACACCTTC. This rearrangement joins TRBV6-5 to TRBJ1-2, with D uncertain. Germline loops: CDR1 MNHEY, CDR2 SVGAGI. The V gene lost 6 bases and the J gene lost 8 bases, with 13 bases spanning the gap. This CDR3 has 12 residues.

The chain uses TRBV3-1 (or the pseudogene TRBV3-2) and TRBJ1-5, with D tentatively TRBD1 (5 bases). The CDR3 totals 15 residues. V lost 0 bases, J lost 3 bases, and 9 bases lay in between. In germline, CDR1 is LGHDT, CDR2 YNNKEL (reference sequence). CDR3: CASSQDQGINQPQHF. The DNA of the CDR3 is TGTGCCAGCAGCCAAGACCAGGGAATCAATCAGCCCCAGCATTTT.

The V gene is TRBV25-1, the J gene TRBJ2-5; tentatively, D is TRBD2 (6 bases). Germline V CDR1 and CDR2: MGHDK, SYGVNS. V was trimmed by 1 base and J by 2 bases, leaving 14 bases between them. The CDR3 is 16 residues long. CDR3 protein: CASSEWREGLQETQYF. The CDR3 DNA reads TGTGCCAGCAGTGAATGGAGGGAAGGCCTACAAGAGACCCAGTACTTC. The full variable domain, completed using reference TRBV25-1 and TRBJ2-5, is EADIYQTPRYLVIGTGKKITLECSQTMGHDKMYWYQQDPGMELHLIHYSYGVNSTEKGDLSSESTVSRIRTEHFPLTLESARPSHTSQYLCASSEWREGLQETQYFGPGTRLLVL.

This clone was observed a few times. The V call is TRBV7-3, the J call TRBJ2-7, with 9 bases lining up with TRBD1. This CDR3 spans 14 amino acids. CDR1 is SGHTA and CDR2 is FQGTGA in the germline V gene. The ends lost 5 bases at V and 4 bases at J; junction bases unmatched: 6. The CDR3 here is CASSPGQGLYEQYF. For the CDR3, the DNA is TGTGCCAGCAGCCCAGGACAGGGGTTGTACGAGCAGTACTTC.